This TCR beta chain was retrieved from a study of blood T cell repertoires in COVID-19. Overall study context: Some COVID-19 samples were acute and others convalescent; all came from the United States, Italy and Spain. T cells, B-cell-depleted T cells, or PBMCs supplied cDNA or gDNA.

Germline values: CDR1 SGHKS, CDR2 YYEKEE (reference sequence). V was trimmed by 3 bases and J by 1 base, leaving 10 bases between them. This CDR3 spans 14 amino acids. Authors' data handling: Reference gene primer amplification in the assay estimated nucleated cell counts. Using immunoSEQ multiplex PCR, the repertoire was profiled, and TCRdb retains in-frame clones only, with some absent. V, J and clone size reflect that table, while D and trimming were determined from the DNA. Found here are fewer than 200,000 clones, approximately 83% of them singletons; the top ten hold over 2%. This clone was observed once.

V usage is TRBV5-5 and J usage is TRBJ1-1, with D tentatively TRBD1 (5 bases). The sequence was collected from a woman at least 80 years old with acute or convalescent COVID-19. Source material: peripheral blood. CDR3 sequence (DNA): TGTGCCAGCAGCTACCCCACAGGGAACACTGAAGCTTTCTTT. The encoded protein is CASSYPTGNTEAFF.